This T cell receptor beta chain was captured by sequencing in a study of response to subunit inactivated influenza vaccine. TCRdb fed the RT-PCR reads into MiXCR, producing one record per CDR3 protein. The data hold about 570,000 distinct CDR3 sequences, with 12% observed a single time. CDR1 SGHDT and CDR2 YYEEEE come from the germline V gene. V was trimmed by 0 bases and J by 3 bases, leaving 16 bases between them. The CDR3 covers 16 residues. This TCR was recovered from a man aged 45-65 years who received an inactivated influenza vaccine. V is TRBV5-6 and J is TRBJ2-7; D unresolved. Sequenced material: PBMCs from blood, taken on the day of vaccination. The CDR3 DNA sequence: TGTGCCAGCAGCTTGGCCGGCAGCGCCGCTATCTACGAGCAGTACTTC. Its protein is CASSLAGSAAIYEQYF.